The text below deals with one TCR beta chain. Germline lookup yields CDR1 LNHDA and CDR2 SQIVND (reference sequence). The ends were cut back, 4 bases at V and 0 bases at J, with 13 bases in the middle. CDR3 length equals 16 residues. Profiling relied on immunoSEQ multiplex PCR, and the TCRdb table lists in-frame clones only, not all of them. Among roughly 1,600,000 clones listed, 98% to 99% were seen once. This entry belongs to a study of shared clonotypes between healthy human individuals. Sequencing was done on a sample of naive CD4+ T cells sorted from blood. The subset denotes: CD45RA+ positively selected. The sequence was collected from a man aged 30 to 45 in good health. The V call is TRBV19, the J call TRBJ1-3, with D hard to call. CDR3 nucleotides: TGTGCCAGTAGTAGGGATGGTCGCTCCTCTGGAAACACCATATATTTT. Its protein product is CASSRDGRSSGNTIYF.